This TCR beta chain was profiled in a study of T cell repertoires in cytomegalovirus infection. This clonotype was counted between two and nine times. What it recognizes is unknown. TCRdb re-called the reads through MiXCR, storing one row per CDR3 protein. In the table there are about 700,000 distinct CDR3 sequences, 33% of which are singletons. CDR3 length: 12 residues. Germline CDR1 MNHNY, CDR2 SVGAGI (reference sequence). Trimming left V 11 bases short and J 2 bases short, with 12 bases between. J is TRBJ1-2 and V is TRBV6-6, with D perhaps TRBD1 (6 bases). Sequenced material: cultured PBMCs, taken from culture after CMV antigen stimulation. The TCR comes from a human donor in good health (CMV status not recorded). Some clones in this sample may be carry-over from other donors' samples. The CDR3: CALQTGNYGYTF. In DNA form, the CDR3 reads TGTGCCCTCCAAACAGGGAACTATGGCTACACCTTC.